What follows are 5 T cell receptor beta chains derived from one specimen sequenced in a study of T cells in Graves' hyperthyroidism and ophthalmopathy. Researchers took RNA transcripts and amplified the TCR beta CDR3 regions from them. First-round RT-PCR of the TCR CDR3 relied on the HTBI primer set. Using its own MiXCR run on the multiplex PCR reads, TCRdb lists one record per CDR3 protein. The data contain hundreds of thousands of distinct CDR3 sequences, approximately 15% of them singletons. What was sequenced was blood. Every receptor here comes from a man younger than 35 with Graves' ophthalmopathy.

This clonotype was counted many times. The gene calls are TRBV7-8 and TRBJ2-5; 7 positions agree with TRBD2. V lost 5 bases to trimming and J lost 4 bases; unmatched junction nucleotides: 13. CDR1 and CDR2 (germline): SGHVS, FQNEAQ. This CDR3 contains 16 residues. The CDR3 sequence is CASSPSGRTSRETQYF. The CDR3, as DNA: TGTGCCAGCAGCCCCTCCGGGAGGACCTCTAGAGAGACCCAGTACTTC.

This clonotype was counted only a few times. The chain couples TRBV11-3 to TRBJ2-4; D may correspond to TRBD1 or TRBD2 (5 bases each). Trimming cost V 3 bases and J 0 bases, with 9 bases left between them. CDR3 size: 15 residues. CDR1 SGHNT and CDR2 YENEEA come from the germline V gene. For the CDR3, the DNA is TGTGCCAGCAGCTTGTCGGGGCTAGCCAAAAACATTCAGTACTTC. As protein: CASSLSGLAKNIQYF.

This clonotype was recorded at least ten times. The chain is built from TRBV2 and TRBJ2-7, with 12 bases fitting TRBD1. The germline V gene encodes CDR1 SNHLY and CDR2 FYNNEI. This CDR3 has 15 residues. The V gene end was trimmed by 5 bases and the J gene end by 6 bases; junction bases not matched to a gene: 8. DNA for the CDR3: TGTGCCAGCAGTCATCCGGGACAGGGGGCTCCCGAGCAGTACTTC. It specifies CASSHPGQGAPEQYF. The full variable domain, rest sourced from reference TRBV2 and TRBJ2-7, is EPEVTQTPSHQVTQMGQEVILRCVPISNHLYFYWYRQILGQKVEFLVSFYNNEISEKSEIFDDQFSVERPDGSNFTLKIRSTKLEDSAMYFCASSHPGQGAPEQYFGPGTRLTVT.

Note on this clonotype: A much larger clone differs by one base, so this may be a read error. The chain combines TRBV4-1 with TRBJ2-3, with D possibly being TRBD1 (6 bases). Germline V CDR1 and CDR2: MGHRA, YSYEKL. The CDR3 length is 17 residues. CDR3 nucleotides: TGCGCCGGCAGCCAAGTTTGGTCAGGGGCGGTGGCAGATACGCAGTATTTT. Amino acid sequence: CAGSQVWSGAVADTQYF.

The chain recombines TRBV19 with TRBJ1-2; D perhaps matches TRBD1 (5 bases). This CDR3 has 15 residues. Germline V gene data show CDR1 as LNHDA and CDR2 as SQIVND (reference sequence). Trimming cost V 3 bases and J 7 bases, with 18 bases left between them. The CDR3 sequence: CASSIGAGIVLGYTF. CDR3 sequence (DNA): TGTGCCAGTAGTATCGGGGCAGGGATAGTCCTTGGCTACACCTTC.